This entry describes one TCR beta chain. Unmatched junction bases numbered 3, after V lost 3 bases and J lost 3 bases. The CDR3 contains 14 residues. The germline CDR1 and CDR2 sequences are LNHDA and SQIVND (reference sequence). The sample belongs to a study of blood T cell repertoires in COVID-19. Study background: COVID-19 samples collected from the United States, Italy and Spain covered acute and convalescent phases. The cDNA or gDNA used as material had been derived from T cells, B-cell-depleted T cells, or PBMCs.

Generated by immunoSEQ multiplex PCR, the TCRdb table keeps only in-frame clones and is missing some. The data show some 350,000 clones, with over 75% seen just once and 1% held by the top ten. Among Cohort 3 donors, those recovered had two negative PCRs, clearance, or symptom resolution. The sequence derives from a young man who had recovered from COVID-19. The sequenced sample consisted of PBMCs or T cells enriched from blood (not recorded which). The rearrangement links TRBV19 to TRBJ2-7; 9 bases align to TRBD1. The CDR3 protein is CASSIPDRGYEQYF. In nucleotides, the CDR3 is TGTGCCAGTAGTATCCCGGACAGGGGCTACGAGCAGTACTTC.